This record covers a single TCR beta chain. Its antigen is still unknown. Germline V CDR1 and CDR2: SGHTA, FQGNSA. The V and J ends lost 1 base and 0 bases respectively, with 10 bases between them. This CDR3 contains 16 residues. The data originate from a study of human T cells and chemical hapten exposure. Overall study: For sensitization, 2% DPC was applied to a 2 cm by 2 cm patch of upper inner arm skin. Patch tests applied 0.01% DPC to the upper back, read at 6 days. Study findings and constraints: Expanded TCRs made up significantly more big CDR3 similarity clusters than controls did.

TCRdb reprocessed the RACE reads via MiXCR and lists one record per CDR3 protein. The sample lists more than 250,000 distinct CDR3 sequences; around 7% were seen once. Regarding time point: pre-sensitization, week 0. Treatment denoted: therapeutic diphenylcyclopropenone sensitization with weekly scalp DPC. V gene TRBV7-2 combines with J gene TRBJ2-1; unclear D gene. The specimen comprised whole blood, sampled in connection with sensitization to the hapten diphenylcyclopropenone (DPC). The sequence was obtained from a man in his late teens or twenties with alopecia areata. Some clones in this sample may be carry-over from other donors' samples. The CDR3 loop is CASSLGGSRSYNEQFF. For the CDR3, the DNA is TGTGCCAGCAGCTTAGGTGGGTCTCGCTCCTACAATGAGCAGTTCTTC.